The 10 T cell receptor beta chains in this list originate from one sample, sequenced in a study of T cell repertoires in cytomegalovirus infection. TCRdb re-called the reads with MiXCR, one entry per CDR3 protein. The table lists some 920,000 distinct CDR3 sequences, approximately 33% of them singletons. Their specific antigens are unknown. Source: cultured CD8+ T cells from PBMCs, taken from culture after CMV antigen stimulation. These receptors originate from a human donor in good health (CMV status not recorded). Some clones in this sample may be carry-over from other donors' samples.

This clonotype was picked up a small number of times. J is TRBJ2-5 and V is TRBV4-2; possibly TRBD2 for D (5 bases). The CDR3 is 14 amino acids. V lost 4 bases to trimming and J lost 5 bases, with 14 bases between them. Looked up from germline, CDR1 is LGHNA and CDR2 is YNFKEQ. In nucleotides, the CDR3 is TGTGCCAGCAGCCCCCTTATGGGCGGGGAGACCCAGTACTTC. Its protein product is CASSPLMGGETQYF.

The V call is TRBV24-1, the J call TRBJ1-2, with TRBD1 matching over 7 bases. The CDR3 is made up of 12 amino acids. The germline CDR1 and CDR2 sequences are KGHDR and SFDVKD. Unmatched junction bases numbered 7, after V lost 8 bases and J lost 8 bases. In nucleotides, the CDR3 is TGTGCCACCACGACAGGGAAGGAAGGCTACACCTTC. Its protein is CATTTGKEGYTF.

This clonotype appeared a few times. V and J are TRBV6-5 and TRBJ2-3; perhaps D is TRBD1 or TRBD2 (5 bases each). The germline V gene has CDR1 MNHEY and CDR2 SVGAGI. V was clipped by 4 bases and J by 4 bases, with 15 bases between them. The CDR3 covers 15 residues. The CDR3 DNA is TGTGCCAGCAGTTTCGGTGGTCGGGGCCCAGATACGCAGTATTTT. Its protein is CASSFGGRGPDTQYF.

This clonotype was seen more than once but under ten times. This chain joins TRBV6-1 and TRBJ1-2, with 7 bases aligning to TRBD1. CDR1 and CDR2 from the germline V gene are MNHNS and SASEGT. The J segment lost 8 bases and the V segment lost 5 bases, leaving 5 bases of the junction unmatched. The CDR3 has 12 residues. This chain's CDR3 is CASSFRTGGYTF. Here the CDR3 DNA reads TGTGCCAGCAGTTTTCGGACAGGCGGCTACACCTTC.

The rearrangement links TRBV20-1 to TRBJ2-2; no definite D call. The CDR3 is 12 amino acids. V lost 1 base and J 8 bases, leaving 8 bases between the germline ends. CDR1 is DFQATT, CDR2 SNEGSKA, per germline (reference sequence). The DNA for the CDR3 is TGCAGTGCTAGAGTTCCCTCTGGGGAGCTGTTTTTT. It translates to CSARVPSGELFF.

The J gene is TRBJ2-7, the V gene TRBV19, with no clear D. CDR1 and CDR2 from the germline V gene are LNHDA and SQIVND (reference sequence). The V end lost 5 bases, the J end lost 13 bases, and 21 bases lay between the germline ends. This CDR3 contains 13 residues. The chain's CDR3 is CASSLTYGREEYF. The DNA for the CDR3 is TGTGCCAGTAGTCTCACCTACGGACGCGAGGAATACTTC.

The chain links TRBV6-6 to TRBJ2-2, with D possibly TRBD1 on 7 matching bases. The V end lost 0 bases, the J end lost 5 bases, and 10 bases lay between the germline ends. Per germline, CDR1 MNHNY and CDR2 SVGAGI (reference sequence). The length of the CDR3 is 15 residues. The CDR3 sequence is CASSYSPGGTGELFF. CDR3 nucleotides: TGTGCCAGCAGTTACTCGCCAGGGGGGACCGGGGAGCTGTTTTTT.

The chain uses TRBV6-1 and TRBJ2-7; TRBD2 is a possible D gene (6 bases). This CDR3 contains 15 residues. V was clipped by 1 base and J by 0 bases, with 10 bases between them. The germline CDR1 and CDR2 sequences are MNHNS and SASEGT. CDR3 loop: CASSEGSGPSYEQYF. In DNA, the CDR3 is TGTGCCAGCAGTGAAGGGAGCGGGCCCTCCTACGAGCAGTACTTC.

This clonotype was counted a few times. CDR3 nucleotides: TGCAGCGTTCCGGGACGCTCTCCCGGTAGGCAGTATTTT. This translates into CSVPGRSPGRQYF. The chain combines TRBV29-1 with TRBJ2-3; D may be TRBD1 or TRBD2 (5 bases each). The CDR3 is made up of 13 amino acids. V lost 5 bases and J 11 bases, leaving 20 bases between the germline ends. Germline assignment: CDR1 SQVTM and CDR2 ANQGSEA.

This clonotype was picked up a small number of times. V is TRBV2 and J is TRBJ1-2, with TRBD1 matching over 9 bases. Germline V CDR1 and CDR2: SNHLY, FYNNEI. This CDR3 region has 12 residues. J lost 8 bases, V lost 7 bases, and 5 bases had no gene match. CDR3 in DNA: TGTGCCAGCATACAGGGGGCTCGGGGCTACACCTTC. It specifies CASIQGARGYTF.